Detailed here is one T cell receptor beta chain. This entry belongs to a study of T cells in pancreatic ductal adenocarcinoma. This table comes from immunoSEQ multiplex PCR, and its TCRdb copy is limited to in-frame clones, with some not included. The sample consists of around 100,000 clones, 90% to 95% of them appearing once. Germline values: CDR1 SGDLS, CDR2 YYNGEE. Trimming removed 4 bases from V and 7 bases from J; junction bases left unmatched: 9. The CDR3 spans 16 residues. Surgery without prior neoadjuvant therapy was the treatment of the selected pancreatic ductal adenocarcinoma patients. The source material was PBMCs. The chain recombines TRBV9 with TRBJ2-1, with TRBD2 identical over 12 bases. This receptor was obtained from a human donor with pancreatic ductal adenocarcinoma. CDR3 nucleotide sequence: TGTGCCAGCAGCTTTTCCCTAGCGGGAGGGCGAAATGAGCAGTTCTTC. Translated, it gives CASSFSLAGGRNEQFF.